This T cell receptor (beta chain) was observed in a study of cytomegalovirus exposure and HLA in healthy donors. Study-level results: Earlier analysis looked at TCR beta V segments, and most were productive about 87% or about 30% of the time. Clonal expansion, a later analysis showed, was greater in HLA-associated TCR beta chains than in equally common others. Researchers reportedly found TCR beta sequences accurately predicted most subjects' HLA-A and HLA-B alleles.

PCR primers comprised 60 Vbeta and 13 Jbeta primers. Assay: immunoSEQ multiplex PCR; the TCRdb copy retains only in-frame clones and omits some. The sample yields around 99,000 clones, over 80% seen once. The study sampled nominally healthy donors, though unrecorded immune exposures were likely. Germline V gene sequence: CDR1 MNHEY, CDR2 SVGAGI. J lost 0 bases, V lost 5 bases, and 2 bases had no gene match. The CDR3 totals 15 residues. Comments on this clone: The antigen is undetermined.

This receptor was obtained from a man aged 30 to 39 in good health and CMV-seropositive. The sample taken for sequencing was PBMCs. The chain joins TRBV6-5 to TRBJ1-2; TRBD1 matches 11 bases. The CDR3 DNA reads TGTGCCAGCAGTAAGGGACAGGGGGCTAACTATGGCTACACCTTC. Amino acid sequence: CASSKGQGANYGYTF.